Below are 18 T cell receptor beta chains sequenced from a single sample in a study of blood T cells in healthy people across ages. The authors ran a second PCR of 7 to 11 cycles using a sample-barcoded 5' primer and a J-beta primer mix. One entry per CDR3 protein results from TCRdb running MiXCR on the 5' RACE reads. The sample shows more than 500,000 distinct CDR3 sequences, about 26% of them seen only once. Another study also made use of these data, one on T cells of mothers and their children.

The sample comprised blood. Receptor source: a boy aged 2 to 9 in good health.

This clonotype was picked up many times. The chain has TRBV15 and TRBJ2-2, with D unclear. The germline V gene has CDR1 LNHNV and CDR2 YYDKDF (reference sequence). The CDR3 is 15 residues long. Trimming took 1 base from V and 2 from J, leaving 8 bases between them. CDR3 sequence: CATSRGTDNTGELFF. In DNA form, the CDR3 reads TGTGCCACCAGCAGAGGAACAGACAACACCGGGGAGCTGTTTTTT.

The chain links TRBV9 to TRBJ2-4; D is undetermined. Looked up from germline, CDR1 is SGDLS and CDR2 is YYNGEE. The CDR3 covers 15 residues. Trimming pared 2 bases from V and 6 bases from J, leaving 15 bases between. The CDR3 coding sequence is TGTGCCAGCAGCGTCGGATGGGCCACCACAAACATTCAGTACTTC. Translated, it gives CASSVGWATTNIQYF.

V is TRBV2 and J is TRBJ2-7, with D hard to call. The CDR3 runs 12 residues. Per the germline V gene, CDR1 is SNHLY and CDR2 is FYNNEI. Trimming removed 3 bases from V and 3 bases from J, with 6 bases in between. The CDR3 loop reads CASSEGSYEQYF. CDR3 sequence (DNA): TGTGCCAGCAGTGAGGGCAGCTACGAGCAGTACTTC. Complete variable domain (other parts from reference TRBV2 and TRBJ2-7): EPEVTQTPSHQVTQMGQEVILRCVPISNHLYFYWYRQILGQKVEFLVSFYNNEISEKSEIFDDQFSVERPDGSNFTLKIRSTKLEDSAMYFCASSEGSYEQYFGPGTRLTVT.

There are a few counts of this clonotype. V usage is TRBV7-2 and J usage is TRBJ2-1, with D hard to call. The CDR3 has 16 residues. Germline V gene data show CDR1 as SGHTA and CDR2 as FQGNSA. V gave up 5 bases and J gave up 0 bases, with 14 bases separating them. DNA for the CDR3: TGTGCCAGCAGCCGCCTTGTCTCGGCCTCCTACAATGAGCAGTTCTTC. Translating it yields CASSRLVSASYNEQFF.

The J gene is TRBJ2-3, the V gene TRBV10-2; D may be TRBD2 (5 bases). V was shortened by 10 bases and J by 0 bases, with 11 bases between the two germline ends. Germline loops: CDR1 WSHSY, CDR2 SAAADI. The CDR3 has 13 amino acids. The CDR3: CAKVTGSTDTQYF. For the CDR3, the DNA is TGCGCCAAAGTTACGGGAAGCACAGATACGCAGTATTTT.

This clonotype came up a few times. Here the CDR3 DNA reads TGTGCCATCAGTGATGGACAGGGGGCAAGTGGCTACACCTTC. It yields the protein CAISDGQGASGYTF. The genes are TRBV10-3 and TRBJ1-2, with 11 nucleotides matching TRBD1. The CDR3 has 14 amino acids. Losses at the gene ends were 3 bases for V and 7 bases for J; bases not matched to a gene: 4. Germline assignment: CDR1 ENHRY and CDR2 SYGVKD.

The V and J genes are TRBV12-3 or TRBV12-4 and TRBJ1-3; possibly TRBD1 for D (6 bases). Trimming took off 3 bases at V and 8 bases at J, with 14 bases between the two ends. This CDR3 region has 14 residues. The DNA of the CDR3 is TGTGCCAGCAGTTTGTCGGGGGCGCGTGACACCATATATTTT. Amino acid sequence: CASSLSGARDTIYF.

The rearrangement uses TRBV20-1 and TRBJ2-3; no firm D call. Trimming pared 0 bases from V and 1 base from J, leaving 11 bases between. CDR1 and CDR2 from the germline V gene are DFQATT and SNEGSKA (reference sequence). CDR3 length: 15 amino acids. The CDR3 protein is CSARDSHSRTDTQYF. DNA for the CDR3: TGCAGTGCTAGAGATTCCCACAGCCGCACAGATACGCAGTATTTT.

The chain carries TRBV4-3 and TRBJ2-5; 9 bases align to TRBD2. V lost 0 bases, J lost 5 bases, and 4 bases stayed unmatched. The V gene's germline CDR1 is LGHNA and CDR2 YSLEER. The CDR3 extends over 15 amino acids. The CDR3 DNA reads as TGCGCCAGCAGCCAAGATTGGCGGGAGGGTGAGACCCAGTACTTC. It translates to CASSQDWREGETQYF.

The chain joins TRBV5-5 to TRBJ1-2; D might be TRBD1 (5 bases). V lost 7 bases, J lost 1 base, and 23 bases lay in between. The CDR3 runs 17 residues. CDR1 SGHKS and CDR2 YYEKEE come from the germline V gene (reference sequence). CDR3 loop: CASRRRAGVNFNYGYTF. CDR3 bases: TGTGCCAGCCGCCGCAGGGCAGGAGTTAATTTTAACTATGGCTACACCTTC.

This clonotype occurred a few times. This chain uses TRBV20-1 with TRBJ2-3; 10 bases match TRBD2. V gave up 2 bases and J gave up 2 bases; unmatched junction bases: 4. Germline CDR1 and CDR2: DFQATT and SNEGSKA (reference sequence). This CDR3 contains 15 residues. CDR3 DNA: TGCAGTGCTAGACTAGCGGGAGTCTACACAGATACGCAGTATTTT. Residues: CSARLAGVYTDTQYF.

The chain combines TRBV25-1 with TRBJ2-7, with 11 nucleotides matching TRBD1. Germline-derived CDR1 and CDR2 are MGHDK and SYGVNS. This CDR3 has 14 amino acids. With 4 bases clipped from V and 7 bases from J, the junction kept 6 bases outside the gene matches. CDR3 DNA sequence: TGTGCCAGCAGTGGGACAGGGGGCGTCAAAGAGCAGTACTTC. This codes for CASSGTGGVKEQYF.

This clonotype was seen at least ten times. The chain combines TRBV7-3 with TRBJ2-5, with TRBD1 identical over 11 bases. The V gene's germline CDR1 is SGHTA and CDR2 FQGTGA. The CDR3 has 13 residues. V shed 8 bases, J shed 6 bases, and the junction held 5 bases outside the gene matches. CDR3 sequence: CASGPDRGQTQYF. The CDR3 region has the DNA TGTGCCAGCGGCCCGGACAGGGGGCAGACCCAGTACTTC.

A few counts support this clonotype. This chain uses TRBV5-5 with TRBJ2-5, with no clear D. The end of the DNA fits TRBJ2-7 better, so the J call may be wrong. The germline gives CDR1 SGHKS, CDR2 YYEKEE (reference sequence). This CDR3 is built from 14 residues. As DNA, the CDR3 is TGTGCCAGCAGCTTGGACCGCGACTCCTACGAGCAGTACTTC. It codes for CASSLDRDSYEQYF.

In this sample, this clonotype turned up a few times. This chain links TRBV14 with TRBJ1-1; D gene ambiguous. The CDR3 length is 12 residues. Trimming pared 4 bases from V and 6 bases from J, leaving 9 bases between. The germline V gene encodes CDR1 SGHDN and CDR2 FVKESK. CDR3 in DNA: TGTGCCAGCAGCCCGGTCAGTGCTGAAGCTTTCTTT. It specifies CASSPVSAEAFF.

This clonotype came up a few times. V and J are TRBV6-5 and TRBJ2-1, with D perhaps assigned TRBD1 or TRBD2 (5 bases each). This CDR3 is 11 amino acids long. The ends were cut back, 10 bases at V and 8 bases at J, with 12 bases in the middle. Per germline, CDR1 MNHEY and CDR2 SVGAGI. Here the CDR3 reads CATTRGHEQFF. CDR3 sequence (DNA): TGTGCCACTACACGGGGCCATGAGCAGTTCTTC.

This clonotype was seen ten or more times. The gene calls are TRBV12-3 or TRBV12-4 and TRBJ2-5, with TRBD2 matching over 8 bases. Trimming took 2 bases from V and 1 from J; bases not matched to a gene: 0. The CDR3 loop spans 14 amino acids. The CDR3 protein is CASSLRGGQETQYF. For the CDR3, the DNA is TGTGCCAGCAGTTTACGGGGGGGCCAAGAGACCCAGTACTTC.

The V gene is TRBV29-1, the J gene TRBJ2-3; D is possibly TRBD1 or TRBD2 (5 bases each). This CDR3 is 19 amino acids long. Trimming took 3 bases from V and 4 from J, leaving 29 bases between them. Germline CDR1 SQVTM, CDR2 ANQGSEA. CDR3: CSVDFLKGRPGRGADTQYF. CDR3 DNA: TGCAGCGTTGACTTTTTAAAGGGACGGCCAGGGCGAGGGGCAGATACGCAGTATTTT.